This paragraph reports one T cell receptor (beta chain). The specificity of this receptor is unknown. A clone one base away is much larger, so this may be a read error. These data belong to a study of kidney transplant recipient with SARS-CoV-2 infection (dated by TCRdb to the early 2020s). Including cysteine and phenylalanine, the CDR3 has 15 amino acids. The kept DNA is CDR3 alone, 45 bases in frame from the first base. Relative to germline, V is 4 bases shorter and J is 8 bases shorter, with 17 bases between their ends. From a lookup of the germline V gene, CDR1 and CDR2 are LGHNA and YSLEER. The data were produced on an Illumina MiSeq. Profiling of the peripheral T cell repertoire was carried out for human TCRbeta genes. On the authors' methods: Beta-binomial modelling was used to test for differences in clonotype abundance while accounting for variability over time. Expanded clonotypes were checked against the ImmuneCODE reference database of SARS-CoV-2-associated TCRs and mapped to regions of the viral genome. Further repertoire analyses covered TRBV gene usage, CDR3 length, CDR3 amino acid overlap between time points, clonotype abundance distributions and Jaccard similarity. TCRdb handled the public reads itself, with Q25 trimming in fastp and clone calling in MiXCR, and kept productive beta chains. Identical CDR3 protein sequences are pooled into one entry, listed with their most common genes and DNA. These V and J calls originate from TCRdb's pipeline instead of the authors' own analysis. The sample has under 250,000 distinct CDR3 sequences on record, around 26% of them singletons. The top ten constitute roughly 7% of the sample.

The time point label, read with the paper, signifies: pre-pandemic baseline sample and day 111 after first positive SARS-CoV-2 test. The clonotype was recovered from a male patient aged 30 to 40 who had COVID-19 and was a kidney transplant recipient. Post transplant, some T cells may arise from the graft donor. The rearranged segments are TRBV4-3 and TRBJ2-2; TRBD1 could be the D gene, as 6 bases match. The specimen comprised a blood sample, sampled at baseline and between days 110 and 120 from a kidney transplant recipient. Read as DNA, the sequence is TGCGCCAGCAGCCCCGGGACATGGATGTGGGGGGAGCTGTTTTTT. This is translated as CASSPGTWMWGELFF.